This TCR beta chain emerged from a study of T cell responses to AZD1222 COVID-19 vaccine. Per germline, CDR1 MNHNS and CDR2 SASEGT. V was clipped by 3 bases and J by 5 bases, with 13 bases between them. The CDR3 has 14 amino acids. General study findings and limits: Repertoires in all cases were sampled only once the peak T cell response had passed.

Using immunoSEQ multiplex PCR, the repertoire was profiled, and TCRdb retains in-frame clones only, with some absent. The table records fewer than 250,000 clones, more than 85% of them present only once. This clone turned up a few times. Antigen: not known. The source is an adult in good health. The chain employs TRBV6-1 and TRBJ2-5, with a weak D call TRBD2 (6 bases). The starting material was peripheral blood, obtained on day 0 of MenACWY control vaccination. The CDR3 region has the DNA TGTGCCAGCAGTGAGGGACTGGAGAGCGAGACCCAGTACTTC. Encoded protein: CASSEGLESETQYF.